Presented here are 25 T cell receptor beta chains from one specimen sequenced in a study of T cells in Graves' hyperthyroidism and ophthalmopathy. Amplification of TCR beta CDR3 regions used RNA as the template. A set of HTBI primers served as the primers for a first-round RT-PCR of the TCR CDR3. Each CDR3 protein gets one entry after TCRdb re-called the multiplex PCR reads with MiXCR. The sample shows nearly 250,000 distinct CDR3 sequences, almost 25% of them seen only once. Sequencing was carried out using blood. The receptors were gathered from a woman in her forties with Graves' ophthalmopathy.

There are many counts of this clonotype. A much larger clone sits a single nucleotide away, making a read error possible. The CDR3 sequence: CASGYLPSRQETQYF. CDR3 nucleotides: TGTGCCAGCGGTTACCTACCCTCCCGCCAAGAGACCCAGTACTTC. This sequence joins TRBV6-5 and TRBJ2-5; no definite D call. The CDR3 sequence is 15 residues long. Germline CDR1 MNHEY, CDR2 SVGAGI.

This clonotype was seen many times. The chain joins TRBV2 to TRBJ1-1, with 7 bases identical to TRBD1. CDR1 is SNHLY, CDR2 FYNNEI, per germline. This CDR3 region has 14 residues. V shed 6 bases and J 1 base; nucleotides not matched to a gene: 5. The CDR3 reads CASRNNRGNTEAFF. The CDR3 nucleotides read TGTGCCAGCAGAAACAACAGGGGGAACACTGAAGCTTTCTTT.

Many counts were recorded for this clonotype. This rearrangement joins TRBV7-3 to TRBJ2-2, with 9 bases identical to TRBD2. Looked up from germline, CDR1 is SGHTA and CDR2 is FQGTGA. Germline trimming cut 5 bases from V and 7 bases from J; bases unmatched to any gene: 8. The CDR3 contains 15 residues. The CDR3 DNA reads TGTGCCAGCAGCCCTCTAGCGGGACCCGGCGGGGAGCTGTTTTTT. Amino acids: CASSPLAGPGGELFF. Using reference TRBV7-3 and TRBJ2-2 for the parts outside the CDR3, the full variable domain is GAGVSQTPSNKVTEKGKYVELRCDPISGHTALYWYRQSLGQGPEFLIYFQGTGAADDSGLPNDRFFAVRPEGSVSTLKIQRTERGDSAVYLCASSPLAGPGGELFFGEGSRLTVL.

Only one count was recorded for this clonotype. CDR3 sequence reads: CASGKLNTEAFF. The CDR3 DNA is TGTGCTAGTGGAAAGTTGAACACTGAAGCTTTCTTT. The chain uses TRBV12-5 and TRBJ1-1, with D unresolved. The CDR3 is 12 residues long. The germline V gene has CDR1 LGHNT and CDR2 FRNRAP. Trimming stripped 6 bases from V and 0 bases from J, with 5 bases between.

This clonotype was found many times. The chain couples TRBV27 to TRBJ2-7; TRBD1 matches 9 bases. This CDR3 has 16 amino acids. Germline V gene data show CDR1 as MNHEY and CDR2 as SMNVEV (reference sequence). V was pared by 5 bases and J by 2 bases, with 10 bases of the junction left unmatched. In DNA form, the CDR3 reads TGTGCCAGCAGTCTAATCCCGGGACAGGGTACCTACGAGCAGTACTTC. Translating gives CASSLIPGQGTYEQYF.

The gene calls are TRBV6-1 and TRBJ1-2, with TRBD1 matching 7 bases. Losses at the gene ends were 6 bases for V and 3 bases for J; bases not matched to a gene: 10. The germline V gene encodes CDR1 MNHNS and CDR2 SASEGT. This CDR3 contains 15 residues. The CDR3 spells CASRPYRGVDYGYTF. CDR3 bases: TGTGCCAGCAGGCCATACAGGGGAGTCGACTATGGCTACACCTTC.

This clonotype was counted at least ten times. The CDR3 loop is CASSPRLAGNYEQYF. The DNA of the CDR3 is TGTGCCAGCAGTCCCAGACTAGCGGGGAACTACGAGCAGTACTTC. This chain uses TRBV27 with TRBJ2-7; 11 bases map to TRBD2. This CDR3 is 15 amino acids long. Germline CDR1 and CDR2: MNHEY and SMNVEV (reference sequence). J gave up 3 bases and V 5 bases, and 6 bases lay outside the gene matches.

The chain carries TRBV6-1 and TRBJ1-5; unclear D gene. V lost 4 bases, J lost 2 bases, and 12 bases lay in between. Germline assignment: CDR1 MNHNS and CDR2 SASEGT. The length of the CDR3 is 15 residues. This chain's CDR3 is CASSVRGDGNQPQHF. CDR3 bases: TGTGCCAGCAGTGTTCGCGGGGATGGCAATCAGCCCCAGCATTTT.

The rearrangement joins TRBV15 to TRBJ2-4, with 7 bases identical to TRBD1. V gave up 6 bases and J gave up 8 bases; unmatched junction bases: 13. This CDR3 contains 15 residues. Germline CDR1 reads LNHNV; CDR2 reads YYDKDF (reference sequence). The CDR3 is CATSYEDRISDIQYF. The CDR3 bases are TGTGCCACCAGTTACGAGGACAGGATCTCGGACATTCAGTACTTC.

This clonotype was picked up a small number of times. The chain links TRBV12-3 or TRBV12-4 to TRBJ1-1; D is undetermined. The CDR3 loop spans 13 amino acids. V was cut by 6 bases and J by 4 bases, with 12 bases left in between. In nucleotides, the CDR3 is TGTGCCAGCAGACAGTGGCCCGCCACTGAAGCTTTCTTT. Translating gives CASRQWPATEAFF.

V is TRBV20-1 and J is TRBJ2-3; possibly TRBD2 for D (5 bases). The germline V and J ends were trimmed by 6 bases and 5 bases, with 15 bases remaining between them. The CDR3 runs to 13 residues. The germline CDR1 and CDR2 sequences are DFQATT and SNEGSKA (reference sequence). The chain's CDR3 is CSARPGGGDTQYF. As DNA, the CDR3 is TGCAGTGCGAGACCCGGCGGAGGAGATACGCAGTATTTT.

This clonotype occurred once. J is TRBJ2-2 and V is TRBV19; TRBD1 aligns across 7 bases. The trim removed 1 base at V and 6 bases at J, leaving 2 bases unmatched. The CDR3 spans 14 residues. From germline, CDR1 is LNHDA and CDR2 SQIVND (reference sequence). DNA for the CDR3: TGTGCCAGTAGTATAGGTGGGACAGCCGGGGAGCTGTTTTTT. Its protein is CASSIGGTAGELFF.

A few counts support this clonotype. Being one base from a much bigger clone, this may be a read error. V is TRBV9 and J is TRBJ2-2, with D uncertain. V was clipped by 0 bases and J by 3 bases, with 12 bases between them. Germline CDR1 is SGDLS and CDR2 is YYNGEE. This CDR3 spans 16 amino acids. The DNA of the CDR3 is TGTGCCAGCAGCGTAGCGGCGGCTACGGACACCGGGGAGCTGTTTTTT. It encodes CASSVAAATDTGELFF.

V usage is TRBV28 and J usage is TRBJ2-5, with TRBD1 matching 7 bases. Germline lookup yields CDR1 MDHEN and CDR2 SYDVKM. The CDR3 extends over 15 amino acids. Trimming cost V 6 bases and J 1 base; bases outside gene matches: 8. The CDR3 reads CASSRRDSVQETQYF. CDR3 sequence (DNA): TGTGCCAGCAGCCGCCGGGACAGCGTCCAAGAGACCCAGTACTTC.

This clonotype has a count of ten or more. V is TRBV4-2 and J is TRBJ1-2, with 7 bases lining up with TRBD1. The CDR3 extends over 14 amino acids. Unmatched junction bases numbered 8, after V lost 4 bases and J lost 6 bases. Looked up from germline, CDR1 is LGHNA and CDR2 is YNFKEQ. The CDR3 DNA is TGTGCCAGCAGCCCCTTGGAGGGGGCCGATGGCTACACCTTC. This encodes CASSPLEGADGYTF.

The genes are TRBV28 and TRBJ1-5; D ambiguous. CDR1 and CDR2 (germline): MDHEN, SYDVKM. Trimming stripped 6 bases from V and 0 bases from J, with 9 bases between. The CDR3 totals 14 residues. The CDR3 loop reads CASSPSRSNQPQHF. CDR3 DNA: TGTGCCAGCAGCCCCAGTCGTAGCAATCAGCCCCAGCATTTT.

This clonotype was seen at least ten times. The chain has TRBV12-3 or TRBV12-4 and TRBJ2-5; D possibly corresponds to TRBD2 (7 bases). The CDR3 totals 16 residues. The V end was cut by 6 bases, the J end by 2 bases, with 19 bases between. CDR3 DNA: TGTGCCAGCAGCCTCCTCTCACAGGGAGGGCAAGAGACCCAGTACTTC. Protein product: CASSLLSQGGQETQYF.

As for this clonotype: This may stem from a read error, because a much larger clone lies one nucleotide away. The chain employs TRBV27 and TRBJ2-7, with 9 bases lining up with TRBD1. The CDR3 spans 15 residues. The trim removed 10 bases at V and 7 bases at J, leaving 17 bases unmatched. CDR1 MNHEY and CDR2 SMNVEV come from the germline V gene (reference sequence). The CDR3 here is CANRPTGGGAGEQYF. CDR3 DNA: TGTGCCAACAGGCCAACAGGGGGCGGGGCGGGGGAGCAGTACTTC.

This clonotype was observed at least ten times. This sequence joins TRBV7-2 and TRBJ2-3; D is unclear. There are 14 residues in the CDR3. The germline V and J ends were trimmed by 2 bases and 1 base, with 7 bases remaining between them. CDR1 and CDR2 from the germline V gene are SGHTA and FQGNSA. The CDR3 is CASSLYSGTDTQYF. The CDR3 bases are TGTGCCAGCAGCTTATATTCCGGCACAGATACGCAGTATTTT.

This clonotype has just a few counts. Being one base from a much bigger clone, this may be a read error. The gene calls are TRBV5-1 and TRBJ2-5, with 7 positions matching TRBD2. CDR1 is SGHRS and CDR2 is YFSETQ in the germline V gene. The CDR3 is 16 residues long. The CDR3 region is CANSLESTAGGETQYF. The CDR3 bases are TGCGCCAACAGCTTGGAGTCTACTGCCGGGGGGGAGACCCAGTACTTC. The entire variable domain, with the rest obtained from reference TRBV5-1 and TRBJ2-5, is as follows: KAGVTQTPRYLIKTRGQQVTLSCSPISGHRSVSWYQQTPGQGLQFLFEYFSETQRNKGNFPGRFSGRQFSNSRSEMNVSTLELGDSALYLCANSLESTAGGETQYFGPGTRLLVL.

At least ten counts were recorded for this clonotype. The chain has TRBV24-1 and TRBJ2-5, with 14 nucleotides matching TRBD2. The CDR3 consists of 15 residues. Germline V gene sequence: CDR1 KGHDR, CDR2 SFDVKD. V dropped 7 bases and J dropped 6; count of bases not matched to a gene: 6. This CDR3 is CATRSGTSGRQTQYF. The DNA of the CDR3 is TGTGCCACCAGATCCGGGACTAGCGGGAGACAGACCCAGTACTTC.

In this sample, this clonotype turned up a few times. The rearrangement joins TRBV4-1 to TRBJ1-5, with 10 bases fitting TRBD1. The CDR3 is 16 amino acids. V was clipped by 2 bases and J by 7 bases; unmatched bases: 8. In germline, CDR1 is MGHRA, CDR2 YSYEKL. CDR3 loop: CASSQTTGQGRQPQHF. CDR3 nucleotide sequence: TGCGCCAGCAGCCAAACTACGGGACAGGGGCGCCAGCCCCAGCATTTT.

The table lists this clonotype with many counts. The chain joins TRBV6-1 to TRBJ2-5; D ambiguous. Germline V CDR1 and CDR2: MNHNS, SASEGT. The CDR3 length is 18 residues. Trimming left V 0 bases short and J 6 bases short, with 23 bases between. CDR3 sequence reads: CASSEAPITAAVRQTQYF. The CDR3 DNA is TGTGCCAGCAGTGAAGCCCCAATAACGGCGGCAGTTAGACAGACCCAGTACTTC.

This chain joins TRBV10-3 and TRBJ1-5; 7 bases are shared with TRBD1. V was pared by 6 bases and J by 5 bases, with 1 base of the junction left unmatched. This CDR3 spans 12 amino acids. CDR1 is ENHRY and CDR2 is SYGVKD in the germline V gene. The CDR3 protein is CAIRGTDQPQHF. The CDR3 DNA follows: TGTGCCATCAGAGGGACAGATCAGCCCCAGCATTTT.

The chain employs TRBV6-1 and TRBJ2-2, with D unresolved. CDR1 MNHNS and CDR2 SASEGT come from the germline V gene. The V end lost 1 base, the J end lost 7 bases, and 10 bases lay between the germline ends. This CDR3 contains 14 residues. The CDR3 loop is CASSEVVGSGELFF. The CDR3 coding sequence is TGTGCCAGCAGTGAAGTGGTAGGAAGCGGGGAGCTGTTTTTT.